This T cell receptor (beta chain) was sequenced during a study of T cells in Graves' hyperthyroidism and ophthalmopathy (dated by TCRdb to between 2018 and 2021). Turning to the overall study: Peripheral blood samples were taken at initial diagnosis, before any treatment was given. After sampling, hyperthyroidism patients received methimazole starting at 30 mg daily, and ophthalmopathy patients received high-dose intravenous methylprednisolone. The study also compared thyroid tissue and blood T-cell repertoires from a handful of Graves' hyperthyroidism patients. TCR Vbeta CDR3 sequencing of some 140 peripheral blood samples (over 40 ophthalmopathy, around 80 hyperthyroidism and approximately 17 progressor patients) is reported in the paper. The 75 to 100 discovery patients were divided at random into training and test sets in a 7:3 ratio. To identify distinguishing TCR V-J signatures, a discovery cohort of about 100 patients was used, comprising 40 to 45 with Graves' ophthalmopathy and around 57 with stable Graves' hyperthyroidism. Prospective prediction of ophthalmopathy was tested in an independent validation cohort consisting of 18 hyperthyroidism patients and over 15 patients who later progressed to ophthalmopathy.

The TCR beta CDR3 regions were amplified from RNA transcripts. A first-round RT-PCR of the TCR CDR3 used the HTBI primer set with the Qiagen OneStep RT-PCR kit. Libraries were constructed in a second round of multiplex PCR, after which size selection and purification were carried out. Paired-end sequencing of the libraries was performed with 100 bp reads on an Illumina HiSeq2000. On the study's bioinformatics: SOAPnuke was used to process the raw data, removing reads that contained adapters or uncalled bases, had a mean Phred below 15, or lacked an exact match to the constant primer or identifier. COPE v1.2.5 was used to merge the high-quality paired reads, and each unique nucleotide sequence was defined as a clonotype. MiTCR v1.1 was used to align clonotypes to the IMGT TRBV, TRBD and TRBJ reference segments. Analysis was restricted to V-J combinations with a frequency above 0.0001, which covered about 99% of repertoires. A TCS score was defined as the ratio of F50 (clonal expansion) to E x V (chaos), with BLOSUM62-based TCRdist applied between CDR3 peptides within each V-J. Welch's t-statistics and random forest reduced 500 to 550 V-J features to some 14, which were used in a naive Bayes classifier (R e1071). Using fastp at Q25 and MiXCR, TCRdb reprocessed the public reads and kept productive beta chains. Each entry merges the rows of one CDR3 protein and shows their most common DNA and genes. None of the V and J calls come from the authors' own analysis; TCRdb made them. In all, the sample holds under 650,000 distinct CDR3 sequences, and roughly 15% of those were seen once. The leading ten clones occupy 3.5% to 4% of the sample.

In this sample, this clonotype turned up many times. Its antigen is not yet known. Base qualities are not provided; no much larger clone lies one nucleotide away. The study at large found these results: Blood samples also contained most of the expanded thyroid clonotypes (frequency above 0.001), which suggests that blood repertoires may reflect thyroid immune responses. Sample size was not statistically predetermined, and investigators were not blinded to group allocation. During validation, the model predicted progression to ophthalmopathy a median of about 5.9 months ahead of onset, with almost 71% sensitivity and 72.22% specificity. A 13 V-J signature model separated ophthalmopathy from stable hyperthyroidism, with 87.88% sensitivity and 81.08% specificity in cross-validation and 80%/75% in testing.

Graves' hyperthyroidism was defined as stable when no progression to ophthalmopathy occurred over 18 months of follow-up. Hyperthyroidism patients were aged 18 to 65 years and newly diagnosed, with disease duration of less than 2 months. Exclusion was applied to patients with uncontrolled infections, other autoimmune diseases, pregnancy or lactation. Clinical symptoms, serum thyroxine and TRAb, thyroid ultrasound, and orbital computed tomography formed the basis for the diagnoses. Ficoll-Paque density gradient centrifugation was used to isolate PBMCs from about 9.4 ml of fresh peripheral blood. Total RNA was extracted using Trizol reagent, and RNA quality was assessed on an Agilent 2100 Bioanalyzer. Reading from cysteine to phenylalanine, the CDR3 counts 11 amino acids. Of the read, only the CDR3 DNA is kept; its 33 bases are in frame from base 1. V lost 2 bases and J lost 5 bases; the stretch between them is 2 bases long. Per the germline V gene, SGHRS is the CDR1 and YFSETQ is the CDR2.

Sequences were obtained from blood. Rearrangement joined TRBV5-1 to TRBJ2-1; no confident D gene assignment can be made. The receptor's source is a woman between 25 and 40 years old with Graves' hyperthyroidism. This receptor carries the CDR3 CASSFHNEQFF. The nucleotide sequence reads TGCGCCAGCAGCTTCCACAATGAGCAGTTCTTC.